The rows below give T cell receptor beta chains drawn from one sample of a study of Graves' ophthalmopathy and Graves' hyperthyroidism. TCRdb itself ran the multiplex PCR reads through MiXCR, one entry per CDR3 protein. The data contain 500,000 to 700,000 distinct CDR3 sequences, about 20% of them seen just once; the ten biggest clones take up approximately 7.7%. Sequencing used peripheral blood. Receptors originate from a woman in her late teens or twenties with stable Graves' hyperthyroidism. Some clones in this sample may be carry-over from other donors' samples. Both conserved end residues are part of each CDR3. D genes are given only for firm matches. Some rows mark clone size as missing; the rest say once, few, many or name a class of expanded clone.

TRBJ2-7,TRBD2,many,TRBV6-9,CASTLAGGCLSYEQYF,TGTGCCAGCACCTTAGCGGGGGGGTGCTTATCCTACGAGCAGTACTTC
TRBJ1-1,.,.,TRBV18,CASQIDTNTEAFF,TGTGCCAGCCAAATAGACACTAACACTGAAGCTTTCTTT
TRBJ2-7,TRBD2,few,TRBV20-1,CSGLAGVWYEQYF,TGCAGTGGACTAGCGGGAGTATGGTACGAGCAGTACTTC
TRBJ2-2,TRBD2,many,TRBV25-1,CASRTGGSRTGELFF,TGTGCCAGCAGGACGGGAGGGAGTCGGACCGGGGAGCTGTTTTTT
TRBJ1-2,TRBD1,once,TRBV9,CASSSRDREGYTF,TGTGCCAGCAGCTCCCGGGACAGGGAAGGCTACACCTTC
TRBJ1-2,.,many,TRBV6-1,CASSVSPNYGYTF,TGTGCCAGCAGTGTGAGCCCTAACTATGGCTACACCTTC
TRBJ2-7,TRBD1,few,TRBV18,CASSPGEQGAWEQYF,TGTGCCAGCTCACCGGGGGAACAGGGGGCTTGGGAGCAGTACTTC
TRBJ1-1,TRBD1,.,TRBV12-5,CASGFELTGQWNTEAFF,TGTGCTAGTGGTTTCGAACTGACAGGGCAGTGGAACACTGAAGCTTTCTTT
TRBJ1-5,.,many,TRBV12-3/TRBV12-4,CASRMGGRNQPQHF,TGTGCCAGCAGGATGGGGGGGCGAAATCAGCCCCAGCATTTT
TRBJ1-2,.,many,TRBV29-1,CSVEGIRTRSNYGYTF,TGCAGCGTTGAGGGGATCCGGACACGATCTAACTATGGCTACACCTTC
TRBJ1-2,.,.,TRBV6-5,CASSYRPWGGYTF,TGTGCCAGCAGTTACCGACCTTGGGGTGGCTACACCTTC
TRBJ2-7,.,.,TRBV27,CASSQAVGYEQYF,TGTGCCAGCAGTCAGGCTGTTGGCTACGAGCAGTACTTC
TRBJ1-3,.,many,TRBV28,CASSLGWFSTHTTGNTIYF,TGTGCCAGCAGTTTAGGGTGGTTTTCCACCCATACGACTGGAAACACCATATATTTT
TRBJ2-5,TRBD2,many,TRBV20-1,CSPRGEGAGVQETQYF,TGCAGTCCCAGAGGGGAGGGAGCGGGGGTCCAAGAGACCCAGTACTTC
TRBJ1-6,.,many,TRBV12-3/TRBV12-4,CASSTGLPPIPLHF,TGTGCCAGCAGTACCGGACTTCCCCCCATTCCCCTCCACTTT
TRBJ2-7,.,once,TRBV12-3/TRBV12-4,CASSPGPAGEQYF,TGTGCCAGCAGCCCCGGTCCGGCCGGGGAGCAGTACTTC
TRBJ1-5,.,few,TRBV24-1,CATSPKGRSQPQHF,TGTGCCACCAGCCCGAAGGGTCGAAGTCAGCCCCAGCATTTT
TRBJ2-5,.,.,TRBV20-1,CSARAGGLGETQYF,TGCAGTGCTAGAGCTGGAGGGCTAGGAGAGACCCAGTACTTC
TRBJ2-7,TRBD1,many,TRBV28,CASSSEDRDEQYF,TGTGCCAGCAGTTCTGAAGACAGGGACGAGCAGTACTTC
TRBJ2-5,TRBD2,many,TRBV11-2,CASSFRASGGAQETQYF,TGTGCCAGCAGCTTCCGAGCTAGCGGGGGGGCCCAAGAGACCCAGTACTTC
TRBJ1-5,.,.,TRBV28,CASRAPGNQPQHF,TGTGCCAGCAGAGCTCCGGGCAATCAGCCCCAGCATTTT
TRBJ2-2,TRBD1,.,TRBV11-2,CAGGQGITGELFF,TGTGCCGGGGGACAGGGGATCACCGGGGAGCTGTTTTTT
TRBJ2-7,TRBD1,.,TRBV25-1,CASSGSGTDYYEQYF,TGTGCCAGCAGTGGATCCGGGACAGATTACTACGAGCAGTACTTC
TRBJ1-5,.,many,TRBV12-3/TRBV12-4,CASSPTRWRGEGNQPQHF,TGTGCCAGCAGCCCCACCCGATGGAGGGGTGAGGGCAATCAGCCCCAGCATTTT
TRBJ1-1,.,.,TRBV3-1,CASSQGLGPDITEAFF,TGTGCCAGCAGCCAAGGATTGGGGCCCGATATAACTGAAGCTTTCTTT
TRBJ2-2,TRBD2,few,TRBV3-1,CVSSQSGRATGELFF,TGTGTCAGCAGCCAAAGCGGGAGGGCCACCGGGGAGCTGTTTTTT
TRBJ2-5,.,many,TRBV24-1,CATSEPSTETQYF,TGTGCCACCAGTGAACCCTCGACAGAGACCCAGTACTTC
TRBJ2-7,.,few,TRBV6-1,CASSGTRASPYEQYF,TGTGCCAGCAGTGGCACTAGGGCCTCCCCCTACGAGCAGTACTTC
TRBJ2-7,.,.,TRBV29-1,CSVEGATYEQYF,TGCAGCGTTGAAGGGGCCACCTACGAGCAGTACTTC
TRBJ2-7,.,.,TRBV5-1,CASRPASGPGEQYF,TGCGCCAGCAGACCCGCGTCGGGGCCCGGGGAGCAGTACTTC
TRBJ1-1,TRBD1,.,TRBV6-1,CASSGLDRGREAFF,TGTGCCAGCAGTGGCCTAGACAGGGGGCGTGAAGCTTTCTTT
TRBJ1-5,.,many,TRBV28,CASSLWRGGQPQHF,TGTGCCAGCAGTTTATGGAGGGGAGGCCAGCCCCAGCATTTT
TRBJ2-5,.,many,TRBV12-3/TRBV12-4,CASSFSGGKTQYF,TGTGCCAGCAGTTTCTCTGGGGGGAAGACCCAGTACTTC
TRBJ2-7,.,.,TRBV19,CASSIGQTSSYEQYF,TGTGCCAGTAGTATCGGACAGACCAGCTCCTACGAGCAGTACTTC
TRBJ1-1,.,.,TRBV3-1,CASSRLLGDTEAFF,TGTGCCAGCAGCCGCCTTCTCGGCGACACTGAAGCTTTCTTT
TRBJ2-7,TRBD1,many,TRBV12-3/TRBV12-4,CASRRPRQGTYEQYF,TGTGCCAGCAGGCGACCAAGACAGGGGACCTACGAGCAGTACTTC
TRBJ1-1,.,.,TRBV5-1,CASSLLLRDIKTGTEAFF,TGCGCCAGCAGCTTGTTACTCCGGGACATAAAAACAGGGACTGAAGCTTTCTTT
TRBJ1-2,TRBD1,many,TRBV6-5,CATQGGIVDGYTF,TGTGCCACCCAGGGGGGTATTGTTGATGGCTACACCTTC
TRBJ2-2,TRBD2,many,TRBV6-1,CASNLGGANTGELFF,TGTGCCAGCAACCTGGGGGGGGCGAACACCGGGGAGCTGTTTTTT
TRBJ2-5,.,many,TRBV29-1,CSVRTDQETQYF,TGCAGCGTTAGAACGGACCAAGAGACCCAGTACTTC